This TCR beta chain came from a study of blood T cell repertoires in COVID-19 (dated by TCRdb to 2018 to 2021). Broadly, across the study: The collaborator samples originated in the United States, Italy and Spain and spanned the acute and convalescent phases of COVID-19. The material from the prospective study consisted of cDNA or gDNA derived from T cells, B-cell-depleted T cells, or PBMCs. The sample metadata nearly always contained a de-identified subject ID, COVID-19 status, age in years and sex. Deeply sampled blood TCRbeta repertoires from subjects exposed to, actively infected with, or recovered from COVID-19 were included in the dataset. The repertoires were released in a freely available public database meant as a resource for research on the immune response to SARS-CoV-2. Samples came from the ongoing ImmuneRACE study (first 160 participants) plus 1,254 subjects from 6 global collaborators. Where available, HLA class I and class II types were taken from metadata supplied by the sample provider and were not determined by assay-based typing. Findings and caveats that apply to the study as a whole: The amount of clinical and demographic metadata varied by source and participant and was provided uncurated.

Whole blood was collected in K2EDTA tubes by collaborating institutions according to the institutions' own protocols. Collaborator samples were shipped for TCRbeta analysis as frozen whole blood, isolated PBMCs, or DNA extracted from either sample type. The immunoSEQ Assay, a bias-controlled multiplex PCR, was used to amplify TCRbeta CDR3 regions from genomic DNA. As for how the authors treated the data: The number of nucleated cells in each sample was estimated by amplification of reference gene primers within the assay. To quantify the absolute abundance of each unique TCRbeta CDR3 rearrangement, sequence reads were collapsed and filtered. For each sample, productive Simpson clonality was calculated by taking the square root of Simpson's diversity index across productive rearrangements. In its TCRdb copy, this immuneACCESS table keeps in-frame sequences only and misses some clones. Where compared with another copy, unresolved V genes explain less than half of these, and the others have no known cause. That table furnishes V, J and clone size, whereas the DNA furnished D and trimming. Present in this sample are 70,000 or so clones, over 80% of which were seen just once. The ten largest clones take up approximately 6.8% of the sample.

V ends up 0 bases short and J 5 bases short, with an unmatched junction base count of 3. The CDR3 has 15 amino acids, counting the end cysteine and phenylalanine. Only the CDR3 part of the read is kept: 45 bases, read in frame from the first base. Looking up the germline V gene yields CDR1 KGHSH and CDR2 LQKENI. On this clone itself: The antigen this receptor binds is unknown. Base qualities are missing; no much larger clone stands one base away.

The rearrangement joined TRBV18 to TRBJ2-7, and TRBD2 aligns with 11 junction nucleotides. Sequencing was carried out using peripheral blood. This receptor was obtained from a woman older than 75 with active COVID-19. The bases are TGTGCCAGCTCACCACCCACTAGCGGGAGCCACGAGCAGTACTTC. This sequence encodes CASSPPTSGSHEQYF.